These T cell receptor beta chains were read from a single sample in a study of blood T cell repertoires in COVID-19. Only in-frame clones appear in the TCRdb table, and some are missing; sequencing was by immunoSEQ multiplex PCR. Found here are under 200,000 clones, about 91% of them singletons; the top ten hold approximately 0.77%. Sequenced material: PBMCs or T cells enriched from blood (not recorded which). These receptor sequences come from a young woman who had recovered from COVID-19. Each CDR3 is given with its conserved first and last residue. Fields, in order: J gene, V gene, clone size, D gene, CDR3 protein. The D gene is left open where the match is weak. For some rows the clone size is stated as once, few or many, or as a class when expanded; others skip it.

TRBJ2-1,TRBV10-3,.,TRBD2,CAISESGSSGSHEQFF
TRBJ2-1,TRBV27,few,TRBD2,CASSFPGTSGRNEQFF
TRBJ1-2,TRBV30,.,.,CAWNPGNYGYTF
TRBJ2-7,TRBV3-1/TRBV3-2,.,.,CASSQVRESYEQYF
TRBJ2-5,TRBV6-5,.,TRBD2,CASGWSIAGRETQYF
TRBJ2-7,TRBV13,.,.,CASSLVAEGGYEQYF
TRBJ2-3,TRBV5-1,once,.,CASSRTSSGFRTDTQYF
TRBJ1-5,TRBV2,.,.,CASSDISFNQPQHF
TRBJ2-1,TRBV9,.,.,CASSVQTGISYNEQFF
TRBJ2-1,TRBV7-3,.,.,CASSPLGGGSYNEQFF
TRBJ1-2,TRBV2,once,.,CASSWDKRNGYTF
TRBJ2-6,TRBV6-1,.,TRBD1,CASSEGQGSGANVLTF
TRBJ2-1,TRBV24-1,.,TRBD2,CATSDPRPAGGGNEQFF
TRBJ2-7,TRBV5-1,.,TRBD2,CASSGGTSGSYEQYF
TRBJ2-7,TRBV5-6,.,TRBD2,CASSVGLAGRSRGPYEQYF
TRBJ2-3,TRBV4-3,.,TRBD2,CASSQEMGGRVLDTQYF
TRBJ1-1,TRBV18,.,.,CASSPPGKNTEAFF
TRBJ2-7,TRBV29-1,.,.,CSVAVAYEQYF
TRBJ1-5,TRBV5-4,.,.,CASTPTDNQPQHF
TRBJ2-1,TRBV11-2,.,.,CASSSHPRGSSYNEQFF
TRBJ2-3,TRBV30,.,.,CAWSVLGGDTQYF
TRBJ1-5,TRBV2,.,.,CASSSDSSNQPQHF
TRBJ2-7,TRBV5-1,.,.,CASSLANEQYF
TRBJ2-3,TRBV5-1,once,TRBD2,CASSFSGSAADTQYF
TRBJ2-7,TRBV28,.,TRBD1,CASIPGQGGNEQYF
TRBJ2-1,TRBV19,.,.,CASTRTLGDRPYNEQFF
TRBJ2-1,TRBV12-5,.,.,CASSETRYNEQFF
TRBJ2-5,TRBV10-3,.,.,CAISDLGGRQETQYF
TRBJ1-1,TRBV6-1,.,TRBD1,CASSEGTGAWNAEAFF
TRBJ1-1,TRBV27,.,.,CASSYSTGEAFF
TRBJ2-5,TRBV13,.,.,CASSSRLVGEQETQYF
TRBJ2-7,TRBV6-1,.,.,CASSDFGQLSYEQYF
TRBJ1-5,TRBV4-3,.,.,CASSQDRGGGQPQHF
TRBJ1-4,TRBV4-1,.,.,CASSQGRSGNHEKLFF
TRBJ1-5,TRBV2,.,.,CASSEFVGRDANQPQHF